This TCR beta chain came from a study of OX40 agonist ivuxolimab in advanced cancers. About the research overall: Ivuxolimab, which is an agonistic anti-OX40 (CD134) antibody, was administered to the patients.

Exclusion of a patient followed from autoimmune disease history or systemic immunosuppression. The assay was immunoSEQ multiplex PCR, and TCRdb's table has in-frame clones only and misses some. The data show roughly 56,000 clones, 65% to 90% seen once. The CDR3 runs to 14 residues. The germline gives CDR1 PRHDT, CDR2 FYEKMQ (reference sequence). V was pared by 5 bases and J by 9 bases, with 5 bases of the junction left unmatched. The material was CD4+ or CD8+ T cells sorted from blood, obtained in a trial of the OX40 agonist ivuxolimab. This chain joins TRBV13 and TRBJ1-6, with 9 bases that match TRBD1. The source is an adult with an advanced solid tumor such as melanoma, head and neck, liver or kidney cancer. CDR3 sequence reads: CASSIRQGGSPLHF. The CDR3 DNA reads as TGTGCCAGCAGCATAAGACAGGGGGGTTCACCCCTCCACTTT.